This T cell receptor (beta chain) derives from a study of early T cells in non-severe SARS-CoV-2 infection. Overall study findings and caveats: The matching step, a VDJdb search, favored anti-spike CD8 responses and missed private and CD4 specificities.

TCRdb itself ran the 5' RACE reads through MiXCR, one entry per CDR3 protein. This table holds approximately 69,000 distinct CDR3 sequences, 12% found once. This CDR3 comprises 15 residues. Germline lookup yields CDR1 SGDLS and CDR2 YYNGEE. For this clonotype: The antigen remains unidentified. Compared with germline, one end of the junction differs, possibly owing to a read error.

The genes are TRBV9 and TRBJ2-3; TRBD2 matches 7 bases. The sequence derives from an adult who was a healthcare worker with PCR-confirmed SARS-CoV-2 infection or an uninfected control (not recorded which). The material sequenced was whole blood. CDR3 sequence (DNA): TGTGTCAGCAGCGGCTCGGGGGGTCGGGCAGATACGCAGTATTTT. This sequence encodes CVSSGSGGRADTQYF.